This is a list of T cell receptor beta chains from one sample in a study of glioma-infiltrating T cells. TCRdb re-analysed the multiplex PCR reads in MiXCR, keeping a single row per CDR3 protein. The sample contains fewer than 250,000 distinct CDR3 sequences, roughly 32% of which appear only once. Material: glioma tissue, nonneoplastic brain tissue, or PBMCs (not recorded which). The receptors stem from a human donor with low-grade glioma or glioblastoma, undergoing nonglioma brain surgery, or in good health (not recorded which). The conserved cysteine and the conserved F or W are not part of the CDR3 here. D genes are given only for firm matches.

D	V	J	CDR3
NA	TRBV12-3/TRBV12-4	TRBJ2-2	ASRPEHTGELF
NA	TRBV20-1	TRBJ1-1	SAPRGTNFEDF
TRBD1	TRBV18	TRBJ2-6	ASAYRGQGANVLT
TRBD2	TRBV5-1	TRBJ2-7	ASSLTGLAREQY
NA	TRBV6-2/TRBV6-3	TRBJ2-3	ASRADRASTDTKY
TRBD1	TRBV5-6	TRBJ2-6	ASSLRQRGQSSGANVLT
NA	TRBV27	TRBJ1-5	ASSLGSQPSNQPQH
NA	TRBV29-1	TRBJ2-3	SSRELGDTQY
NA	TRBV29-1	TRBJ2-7	SVEGSSSYEQY
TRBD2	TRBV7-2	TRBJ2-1	ASSRPNAGVLFEQF
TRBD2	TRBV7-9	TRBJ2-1	ASSWGLINEQF
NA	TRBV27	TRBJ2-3	ASSPGRLNTDTQY
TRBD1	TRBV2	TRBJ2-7	ASKQGGTYEQY
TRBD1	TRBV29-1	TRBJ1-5	SVGQGDQPQH
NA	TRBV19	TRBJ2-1	ASSIQAFSYNEQF
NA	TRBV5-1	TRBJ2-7	ASNTGTGFYEQY
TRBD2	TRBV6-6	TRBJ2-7	ASRIAGGYEQY
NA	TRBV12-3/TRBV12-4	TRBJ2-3	ASTRSGTDTQY
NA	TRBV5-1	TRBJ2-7	ASSQLGYEQY
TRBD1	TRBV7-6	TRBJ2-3	ASSEARDRDPDTQY
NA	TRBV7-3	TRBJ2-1	ASEGSDNEQF
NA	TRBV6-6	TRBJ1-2	ASSYRPDGGGYT
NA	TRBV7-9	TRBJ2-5	ASSLRDQGLRAISETQY
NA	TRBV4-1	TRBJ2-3	ASSQDGRLSPDTQY
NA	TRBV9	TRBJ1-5	ASSVSGRGQPQH
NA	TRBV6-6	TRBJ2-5	ASSYGTMSGETQY
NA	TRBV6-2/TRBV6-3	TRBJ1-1	ASTTVITANTEAF
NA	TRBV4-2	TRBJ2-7	ASSQGDHEQY
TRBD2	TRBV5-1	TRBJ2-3	ASSAGGVTDTQY
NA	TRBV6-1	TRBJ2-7	ASSSSGGIYEQY
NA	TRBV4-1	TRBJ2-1	ASSPGPTGAGLRGNEQF
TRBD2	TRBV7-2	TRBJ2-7	ASSLGSASGPISYEQY
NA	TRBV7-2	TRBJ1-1	ASSFGQGNTEAF
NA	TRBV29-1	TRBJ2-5	SVVGGETQY
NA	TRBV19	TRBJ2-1	ASGRERVSSYNEQF
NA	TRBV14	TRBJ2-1	ASSQATSYNEQF
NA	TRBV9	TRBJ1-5	ASSATGVNQPQH
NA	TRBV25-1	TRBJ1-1	ASSEVLANAEAF
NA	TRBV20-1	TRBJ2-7	SAQPGDSYEQY
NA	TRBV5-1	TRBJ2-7	ASSQGYYEQY
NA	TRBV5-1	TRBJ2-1	ANSSGLLSSYNEQF
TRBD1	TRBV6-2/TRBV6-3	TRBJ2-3	ASSYSTRDRGDTDTQY
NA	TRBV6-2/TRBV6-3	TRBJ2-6	ASSRIGYSGANVLT
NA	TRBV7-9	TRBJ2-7	ASSPRPYEQY